This T cell receptor (beta chain) was captured by sequencing in a study of T cell repertoires in ileal Crohn's disease. Unmatched junction bases numbered 12, after V lost 0 bases and J lost 2 bases. The CDR3 has 20 amino acids. The germline V gene has CDR1 SGHRS and CDR2 YFSETQ. Here immunoSEQ multiplex PCR was the method, and the copy in TCRdb shows in-frame clones only, minus some. The table lists around 9,700 clones, around 90% of them singletons. Described time point: inflamed ileum from the surgical specimen. The sequencing input was ileal tissue. The chain combines TRBV5-1 with TRBJ2-5; the match to TRBD2 covers 14 bases. This TCR came from an adult with Crohn's disease. CDR3 protein: CASSLGLAGGPFRVQETQYF. The CDR3 nucleotides read TGCGCCAGCAGCTTGGGACTAGCGGGAGGGCCGTTCCGGGTACAAGAGACCCAGTACTTC. The full variable domain, its missing parts supplied by reference TRBV5-1 and TRBJ2-5, is KAGVTQTPRYLIKTRGQQVTLSCSPISGHRSVSWYQQTPGQGLQFLFEYFSETQRNKGNFPGRFSGRQFSNSRSEMNVSTLELGDSALYLCASSLGLAGGPFRVQETQYFGPGTRLLVL.